This T cell receptor (beta chain) came from a study of CD8 T cells in ankylosing spondylitis (dated by TCRdb to 2017 to 2019). About the full investigation: The study set out to find disease-linked TCR variants by profiling T cell receptor beta repertoires in ankylosing spondylitis patients and healthy donors. The whole study cohort included about a hundred healthy donors and 20 to 30 ankylosing spondylitis patients. Peripheral blood samples were taken, and synovial fluid was additionally collected from ankylosing spondylitis patients. What the work shows at the level of the full study, not this receptor alone: In peripheral blood, the disease-linked clones were found at relatively low frequencies and had a CD8+ phenotype. Some motif variants were previously reported in synovial fluid and blood of reactive arthritis patients, suggesting common disease-initiation mechanisms. Significant enrichment of the disease-linked clones was reported in matched synovial fluid samples from ankylosing spondylitis patients. A TCR beta motif of about 8 highly homologous amino acid variants appeared characteristic of blood from ankylosing spondylitis patients.

About this clonotype itself: It has no known antigen specificity. No much larger clonotype is one base removed from it; base qualities were not supplied.

Germline trimming amounts to 6 bases on V and 8 bases on J, with 11 as the count of junction bases outside the gene matches. The CDR3, cysteine through phenylalanine, is 15 amino acids long. The entry retains the CDR3 DNA only, 45 bases that are in frame from base 1. The sequencer listed for this sample is Illumina HiSeq 2500. Quantitative 5'-RACE with molecular barcodes was used to prepare TCR beta libraries. In the source study's methods: To identify disease-linked TCR variants, a new computational method was used, one built on a probabilistic model of VDJ rearrangement. In-frame beta chains were kept once TCRdb had trimmed the public reads at Q25 with fastp and called clones with MiXCR. CDR3 protein sequences are deduplicated, and each keeps its most common genes and DNA. The V and J calls and clone size come from TCRdb's table, not from the authors' own analysis. This sample comprises about 400,000 distinct CDR3 sequences, 20% to 25% of them detected only once. Approximately 14% of the sample is taken by the ten largest.

Specimen: blood, either unsorted or a sorted T cell fraction (not recorded which). This TCR was sampled from a male donor with ankylosing spondylitis or in good health (not recorded which). The chain joins TRBV12-3 or TRBV12-4 to TRBJ2-1, with 9 bases aligning to TRBD2. The nucleotide sequence is TGTGCCAGCAGGCCAGGGGGACTAGCTTCCTATGAGCAGTTCTTC. It codes for CASRPGGLASYEQFF.